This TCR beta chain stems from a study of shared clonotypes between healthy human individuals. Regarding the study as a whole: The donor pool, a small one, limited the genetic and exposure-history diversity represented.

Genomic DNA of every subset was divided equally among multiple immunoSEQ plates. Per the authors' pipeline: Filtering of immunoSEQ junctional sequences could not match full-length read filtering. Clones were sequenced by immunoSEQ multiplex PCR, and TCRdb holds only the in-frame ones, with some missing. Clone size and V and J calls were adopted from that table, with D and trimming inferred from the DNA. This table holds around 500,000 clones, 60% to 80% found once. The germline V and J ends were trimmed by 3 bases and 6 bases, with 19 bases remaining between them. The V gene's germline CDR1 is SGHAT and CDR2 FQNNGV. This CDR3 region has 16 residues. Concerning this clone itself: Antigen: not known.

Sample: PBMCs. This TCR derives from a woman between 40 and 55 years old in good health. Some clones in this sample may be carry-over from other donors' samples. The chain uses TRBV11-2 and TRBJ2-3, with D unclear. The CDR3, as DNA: TGTGCCAGCAGCTTGAATCGGGCTAGTTTGATGGATACGCAGTATTTT. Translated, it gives CASSLNRASLMDTQYF. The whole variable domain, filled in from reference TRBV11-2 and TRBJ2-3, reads EAGVAQSPRYKIIEKRQSVAFWCNPISGHATLYWYQQILGQGPKLLIQFQNNGVVDDSQLPKDRFSAERLKGVDSTLKIQPAKLEDSAVYLCASSLNRASLMDTQYFGPGTRLTVL.